This T cell receptor beta chain derives from a study of blood T cell repertoires in COVID-19. The CDR3 extends over 14 amino acids. Germline V gene data show CDR1 as MNHEY and CDR2 as SVGAGI. The germline V and J ends were trimmed by 6 bases and 4 bases, with 15 bases remaining between them. The table lists this clone with a few counts. This table comes from immunoSEQ multiplex PCR, and its TCRdb copy is limited to in-frame clones, with some not included. The profile shows 150,000 to 200,000 clones, roughly 84% of them singletons. Sequencing input: peripheral blood. The clonotype originates from an older person with COVID-19, enrolled during active disease. The chain links TRBV6-5 to TRBJ1-2; D may be TRBD1 (6 bases). The CDR3 is CASSKSTGTYGYTF. The CDR3 nucleotides are TGTGCCAGCAGCAAGTCCACAGGGACCTATGGCTACACCTTC.